The clone carrying this T cell receptor beta chain is termed medium-sized. The sample is drawn from a study of graft-versus-host responses after intestinal transplantation. Background on the study: In this cohort, recipients had multivisceral, liver-intestinal, or isolated intestinal transplants. Findings and limits, study-wide: In recipient marrow, GvH clones were found, and some appeared first in ileum or blood. Peak GvH clone levels in circulation were associated with early post-transplant HvG declines.

The germline V and J ends were trimmed by 4 bases and 0 bases, with 8 bases remaining between them. The CDR3 sequence is 14 residues long. Germline CDR1 is SGHNT and CDR2 is YYREEE (reference sequence). Clones were sequenced by immunoSEQ multiplex PCR, and TCRdb holds only the in-frame ones, with some missing. The repertoire holds about 10,000 clones, with roughly 29% as singletons. This specimen consisted of alloreactive CD4+ T cells from a mixed lymphocyte reaction culture, obtained before transplantation. Stated subset: CFSE-low proliferating T cells sorted from approximately 6-day pre-transplant mixed lymphocyte reaction (GvH or HvG direction). The sequence derives from a human patient who was an organ donor for intestinal transplantation. The V call is TRBV5-4, the J call TRBJ1-3; D is uncertain. CDR3 DNA sequence: TGTGCCAGCAGCCGACAAAACTCTGGAAACACCATATATTTT. Protein: CASSRQNSGNTIYF.